The 27 T cell receptor beta chains listed next were all sequenced from one sample in a study of CD8 T cells in ankylosing spondylitis. MiXCR, run by TCRdb on the 5' RACE reads, gives a single entry per CDR3 protein. The repertoire has 5,000 or so distinct CDR3 sequences, about 2.1% of them found once; the top ten carry about 51%. What was sequenced was blood, either unsorted or a sorted T cell fraction (not recorded which). Receptor source: a male donor with ankylosing spondylitis or in good health (not recorded which).

This clonotype was recorded many times. This sequence joins TRBV9 and TRBJ2-5; the D gene is possibly TRBD1 (6 bases). The CDR3 contains 17 residues. Germline CDR1 is SGDLS and CDR2 is YYNGEE. V lost 3 bases to trimming and J lost 1 base, with 19 bases between them. CDR3 residues: CASSAEQGRNTQETQYF. DNA for the CDR3: TGTGCCAGCAGCGCCGAACAGGGACGGAATACCCAAGAGACCCAGTACTTC.

The sample holds many counts of this clonotype. The chain uses TRBV9 and TRBJ1-1; TRBD1 agrees at 9 bases. CDR3 length: 15 amino acids. Germline CDR1 SGDLS, CDR2 YYNGEE. V was pared by 4 bases and J by 4 bases, with 8 bases of the junction left unmatched. This CDR3 is CASSPPGTGFTEAFF. As DNA, the CDR3 is TGTGCCAGCAGCCCCCCCGGGACAGGGTTCACTGAAGCTTTCTTT.

There are many counts of this clonotype. The rearrangement links TRBV9 to TRBJ1-3, with TRBD1 identical over 7 bases. The CDR3 length is 14 residues. V was clipped by 8 bases and J by 0 bases; unmatched bases: 5. CDR1 and CDR2 (germline): SGDLS, YYNGEE. The CDR3 is CASETGDSGNTIYF. CDR3 nucleotides: TGTGCCAGTGAAACAGGGGACTCTGGAAACACCATATATTTT.

This clonotype has ten or more counts. The CDR3 sequence is CASSQDLLGVTQYF. As DNA, the CDR3 is TGTGCCAGCAGCCAGGACCTTTTGGGAGTTACGCAGTATTTT. The gene calls are TRBV9 and TRBJ2-3, with D possibly being TRBD2 (5 bases). Per the germline V gene, CDR1 is SGDLS and CDR2 is YYNGEE. The CDR3 consists of 14 residues. The ends were cut back, 4 bases at V and 8 bases at J, with 17 bases in the middle.

This clonotype was seen repeatedly, ten times or more. The chain couples TRBV9 to TRBJ1-1, with a tentative D call TRBD1 (5 bases). CDR3 length: 15 residues. Trimming took 3 bases from V and 0 from J, leaving 12 bases between them. Germline values: CDR1 SGDLS, CDR2 YYNGEE. Written as DNA, the CDR3 is TGTGCCAGCAGCGAACCCGGGGCAATGAACACTGAAGCTTTCTTT. Amino acids: CASSEPGAMNTEAFF.

This clonotype was seen ten or more times. The rearrangement joins TRBV9 to TRBJ2-7; D gene uncertain. The length of the CDR3 is 13 residues. V was cut by 3 bases and J by 3 bases, with 10 bases left in between. CDR1 and CDR2 (germline): SGDLS, YYNGEE. CDR3 protein: CASSGGTHYEQYF. CDR3 nucleotides: TGTGCCAGCAGCGGTGGAACACACTACGAGCAGTACTTC.

This clonotype was seen at least ten times. The chain combines TRBV9 with TRBJ2-1; unclear D gene. V lost 4 bases, J lost 0 bases, and 11 bases lay in between. The CDR3 runs 15 residues. The germline gives CDR1 SGDLS, CDR2 YYNGEE. The CDR3 nucleotides read TGTGCCAGCAGCCGTTTGACCAGCTCCTACAATGAGCAGTTCTTC. Its protein is CASSRLTSSYNEQFF.

This clonotype is medium-sized. This sequence joins TRBV9 and TRBJ1-2, with D possibly being TRBD1 (5 bases). Germline CDR1 and CDR2: SGDLS and YYNGEE. Trimming removed 4 bases from V and 0 bases from J, with 13 bases in between. The CDR3 extends over 15 amino acids. CDR3 DNA sequence: TGTGCCAGCAGCCCGGCGGGGGAGGCTAACTATGGCTACACCTTC. It codes for CASSPAGEANYGYTF.

This clonotype was seen many times. The rearrangement joins TRBV9 to TRBJ2-1; 7 nucleotides align to TRBD2. Germline CDR1 reads SGDLS; CDR2 reads YYNGEE. The J segment lost 8 bases and the V segment lost 3 bases, leaving 17 bases of the junction unmatched. The CDR3 covers 17 residues. CDR3 sequence (DNA): TGTGCCAGCAGCGCCGCCTCCGGGGGGAGCATTGTTCATGAGCAGTTCTTC. This translates into CASSAASGGSIVHEQFF.

This clonotype was found a few times. The chain carries TRBV9 and TRBJ2-6; the D gene is possibly TRBD1 (5 bases). The length of the CDR3 is 15 residues. With 0 bases removed from V and 3 bases from J, the gap between germline ends came to 7 bases. Germline values: CDR1 SGDLS, CDR2 YYNGEE. The CDR3 DNA is TGTGCCAGCAGCGTAGAGGGGCTTGGGGCCAACGTCCTGACTTTC. Its protein is CASSVEGLGANVLTF.

Many counts were recorded for this clonotype. The chain employs TRBV9 and TRBJ2-2; D possibly corresponds to TRBD2 (5 bases). Trimming shortened V by 4 bases and J by 1 base, and 11 bases separated the two germline ends. The CDR3 has 15 residues. Germline V gene data show CDR1 as SGDLS and CDR2 as YYNGEE. The CDR3 spells CASSSQDLNTGELFF. CDR3 nucleotide sequence: TGTGCCAGCAGCTCCCAGGACTTGAACACCGGGGAGCTGTTTTTT.

This clonotype was seen repeatedly, ten times or more. The chain couples TRBV9 to TRBJ1-1; no reliable D call. This CDR3 spans 15 amino acids. The V end was cut by 5 bases, the J end by 4 bases, with 18 bases between. Germline V gene data show CDR1 as SGDLS and CDR2 as YYNGEE. The CDR3 coding sequence is TGTGCCAGCAGTCTGAGGTTAGGGCCTGGCACTGAAGCTTTCTTT. It encodes CASSLRLGPGTEAFF.

This clonotype was observed at least ten times. The chain couples TRBV9 to TRBJ2-1; TRBD2 agrees at 8 bases. Germline CDR1 and CDR2: SGDLS and YYNGEE. The CDR3 loop spans 16 amino acids. The V gene end was trimmed by 0 bases and the J gene end by 5 bases; junction bases not matched to a gene: 7. CDR3 coding DNA: TGTGCCAGCAGCGTAGTTGGTAGCGGGAACAACAATGAGCAGTTCTTC. Translating it yields CASSVVGSGNNNEQFF.

This clonotype has at least ten counts. The genes are TRBV9 and TRBJ2-1; 9 bases agree with TRBD2. V trimming: 0 bases; J trimming: 5 bases; junction bases outside the gene matches: 3. Per the germline V gene, CDR1 is SGDLS and CDR2 is YYNGEE. CDR3 size: 15 residues. CDR3 protein: CASSVGSGGNNEQFF. DNA for the CDR3: TGTGCCAGCAGCGTAGGTAGCGGGGGTAACAATGAGCAGTTCTTC.

By sample fraction, this clonotype is medium-sized (0.01 to 0.1%). V gene TRBV9 combines with J gene TRBJ2-2; 10 bases line up with TRBD2. Trimming at V came to 3 bases and at J to 1 base, leaving 9 bases not matched to a gene. This CDR3 is built from 18 residues. In germline, CDR1 is SGDLS, CDR2 YYNGEE. Here the CDR3 reads CASSESLAGAENTGELFF. In DNA form, the CDR3 reads TGTGCCAGCAGCGAGAGCCTAGCGGGAGCGGAGAACACCGGGGAGCTGTTTTTT.

This clonotype was counted at least ten times. CDR3 sequence: CASSSSTGGTKDTQYF. The CDR3, as DNA: TGTGCCAGCAGCAGCTCGACAGGGGGTACCAAAGATACGCAGTATTTT. The chain has TRBV9 and TRBJ2-3; TRBD1 matches at 9 bases. The CDR3 runs 16 residues. The V gene's germline CDR1 is SGDLS and CDR2 YYNGEE. The J segment lost 5 bases and the V segment lost 4 bases, leaving 11 bases of the junction unmatched.

This clonotype was counted ten times or more. V is TRBV9 and J is TRBJ2-2; D tentatively fits TRBD1 or TRBD2 (6 bases each). V dropped 0 bases and J dropped 5 bases, with 11 bases sitting between them. The germline V gene encodes CDR1 SGDLS and CDR2 YYNGEE. The CDR3 totals 15 residues. The CDR3 DNA is TGTGCCAGCAGCGTAGAAGGGGGGCGAACCGGGGAGCTGTTTTTT. It codes for CASSVEGGRTGELFF. Drawing the rest from reference TRBV9 and TRBJ2-2, the complete variable domain is DSGVTQTPKHLITATGQRVTLRCSPRSGDLSVYWYQQSLDQGLQFLIQYYNGEERAKGNILERFSAQQFPDLHSELNLSSLELGDSALYFCASSVEGGRTGELFFGEGSRLTVL.

Ten or more counts support this clonotype. This chain uses TRBV9 with TRBJ1-3; D not resolved. The CDR3 has 13 amino acids. Trimming removed 1 base at V and 1 base at J, with 3 bases between. Per germline, CDR1 SGDLS and CDR2 YYNGEE. In nucleotides, the CDR3 is TGTGCCAGCAGCGTAACTTCTGGAAACACCATATATTTT. Translating gives CASSVTSGNTIYF. The whole variable domain, remainder taken from reference TRBV9 and TRBJ1-3, is DSGVTQTPKHLITATGQRVTLRCSPRSGDLSVYWYQQSLDQGLQFLIQYYNGEERAKGNILERFSAQQFPDLHSELNLSSLELGDSALYFCASSVTSGNTIYFGEGSWLTVV.

This clonotype was counted at least ten times. V gene TRBV9 combines with J gene TRBJ2-5; 11 bases are shared with TRBD2. This CDR3 has 16 residues. The junction had 7 bases not matched to a gene; V was cut back by 4 bases and J by 2 bases. CDR1 and CDR2 (germline): SGDLS, YYNGEE. Here the CDR3 DNA reads TGTGCCAGCAGCATCTTAGCGGGAGGGCCTCAAGAGACCCAGTACTTC. It codes for CASSILAGGPQETQYF.

This clonotype was counted at least ten times. V usage is TRBV9 and J usage is TRBJ2-1, with D hard to call. This CDR3 has 15 amino acids. The germline V gene encodes CDR1 SGDLS and CDR2 YYNGEE. Trimming shortened V by 0 bases and J by 8 bases, and 15 bases separated the two germline ends. The CDR3 loop reads CASSVVGKPSDEQFF. Here the CDR3 DNA reads TGTGCCAGCAGCGTAGTAGGGAAACCATCGGATGAGCAGTTCTTC.

This clonotype was picked up a small number of times. The chain has TRBV9 and TRBJ1-1; 8 bases align to TRBD1. Germline values: CDR1 SGDLS, CDR2 YYNGEE. The trim removed 1 base at V and 5 bases at J, leaving 7 bases unmatched. The CDR3 loop spans 15 amino acids. The DNA of the CDR3 is TGTGCCAGCAGCGTATACGACAGGGGAGAGACTGAAGCTTTCTTT. Translated: CASSVYDRGETEAFF.

This clonotype was picked up many times. The J gene is TRBJ1-5, the V gene TRBV9; D unresolved. CDR3 length: 14 amino acids. Germline CDR1 reads SGDLS; CDR2 reads YYNGEE. Trimming pared 0 bases from V and 0 bases from J, leaving 4 bases between. The CDR3 bases are TGTGCCAGCAGCGTAGGATTTAGCAATCAGCCCCAGCATTTT. It yields the protein CASSVGFSNQPQHF.

This clonotype has a count of ten or more. CDR3 in DNA: TGTGCCAGCAGCGTAGCAGGGATTCGGTGGAGGAACACCGGGGAGCTGTTTTTT. Protein: CASSVAGIRWRNTGELFF. This chain links TRBV9 with TRBJ2-2; weak D call: TRBD1 (5 bases). This CDR3 is 18 amino acids long. The germline CDR1 and CDR2 sequences are SGDLS and YYNGEE. Trimming stripped 0 bases from V and 1 base from J, with 16 bases between.

At least ten counts were recorded for this clonotype. The V gene is TRBV9, the J gene TRBJ2-2; 7 bases line up with TRBD2. V lost 4 bases to trimming and J lost 5 bases; unmatched junction nucleotides: 8. CDR3 length: 15 amino acids. CDR1 and CDR2 from the germline V gene are SGDLS and YYNGEE. CDR3 sequence reads: CASSRWTSSTGELFF. The CDR3 coding sequence is TGTGCCAGCAGCCGGTGGACTAGTAGTACCGGGGAGCTGTTTTTT.

This clonotype ranks as medium-sized (0.01 to 0.1%). J is TRBJ1-3 and V is TRBV9, with 9 bases matching TRBD1. Germline V gene sequence: CDR1 SGDLS, CDR2 YYNGEE. This CDR3 region has 17 residues. V shed 1 base and J 2 bases; nucleotides not matched to a gene: 7. The CDR3 region is CASSVRDRVVAGNTIYF. For the CDR3, the DNA is TGTGCCAGCAGCGTAAGGGACAGGGTAGTTGCTGGAAACACCATATATTTT.

This clonotype has a count of ten or more. The rearrangement links TRBV9 to TRBJ2-2; a possible D gene is TRBD1 (5 bases). Germline V gives CDR1 SGDLS, CDR2 YYNGEE. The V gene lost 3 bases and the J gene lost 3 bases, with 12 bases spanning the gap. There are 15 residues in the CDR3. The CDR3 loop reads CASSAPDSYTGELFF. The CDR3 DNA follows: TGTGCCAGCAGCGCACCAGACAGTTACACCGGGGAGCTGTTTTTT.

This clonotype has at least ten counts. The chain couples TRBV9 to TRBJ2-7, with D tentatively TRBD2 (6 bases). The CDR3 runs to 15 residues. In germline, CDR1 is SGDLS, CDR2 YYNGEE. Trimming left V 0 bases short and J 5 bases short, with 15 bases between. The CDR3 loop is CASSVASTTSNEQYF. In DNA, the CDR3 is TGTGCCAGCAGCGTAGCTAGCACAACTAGCAACGAGCAGTACTTC.